This T cell receptor beta chain originates from a study of cytomegalovirus exposure and HLA in healthy donors. Amplification used 60 Vbeta primers and 13 Jbeta primers. Sequenced by immunoSEQ multiplex PCR; TCRdb stores in-frame clones only, minus some. The sample includes around 130,000 clones, 75% to 85% of them seen just once. Study-wide points: Rare sequences made up most TCRs, while some public TCRs were found in many donors. Productive status was seen about 87% or about 30% of the time for most TCR beta V segments in an earlier analysis.

The donors comprised healthy bone marrow donors. Notes on this clone: Antigen specificity is unknown.

Germline CDR1 is SGHRS and CDR2 is YFSETQ. The V gene end was trimmed by 4 bases and the J gene end by 4 bases; junction bases not matched to a gene: 5. CDR3 size: 14 residues. The sample was PBMCs. The chain has TRBV5-1 and TRBJ1-2, with 9 bases lining up with TRBD1. This receptor was obtained from a man aged 50-60 years in good health and CMV-seronegative. As DNA, the CDR3 is TGCGCCAGCAGCCTCGACAGGGGGACCTATGGCTACACCTTC. Translation: CASSLDRGTYGYTF.